Listed below are T cell receptor beta chains from one sample, sequenced in a study of blood T cell repertoires in COVID-19. Libraries were prepared by immunoSEQ multiplex PCR; TCRdb keeps only in-frame clonotypes and omits some of them. The table lists approximately 150,000 clones, 75% to 85% of them singletons. The sequenced material came from PBMCs or T cells enriched from blood (not recorded which). These receptors all stem from a man aged 35 to 55 who had recovered from COVID-19. CDR3s leave out the opening cysteine and the closing phenylalanine or tryptophan. The D gene is left open where the match is weak. The size of a clone is reported for some rows only, either as once, few or many, or as a class for expanded clones.

v_gene: TRBV5-1; len: 13; d_gene: TRBD1; j_gene: TRBJ2-1; abundance: NA; CDR3aa: ASSPDEGAYNEQF
v_gene: TRBV4-2; len: 14; d_gene: NA; j_gene: TRBJ2-1; abundance: NA; CDR3aa: ASSQEFRVVLNEQF
v_gene: TRBV7-6; len: 14; d_gene: TRBD2; j_gene: TRBJ2-1; abundance: once; CDR3aa: ASSPRLAGGLSLQF
v_gene: TRBV12-5; len: 13; d_gene: NA; j_gene: TRBJ2-6; abundance: NA; CDR3aa: ASADRYSGANVLT
v_gene: TRBV7-8; len: 11; d_gene: NA; j_gene: TRBJ1-4; abundance: once; CDR3aa: ASSHPGGVKLF
v_gene: TRBV18; len: 11; d_gene: TRBD1; j_gene: TRBJ1-2; abundance: NA; CDR3aa: ASSPDREGGYT
v_gene: TRBV7-9; len: 12; d_gene: TRBD1; j_gene: TRBJ1-2; abundance: few; CDR3aa: ASSPLTGGYGYT
v_gene: TRBV9; len: 13; d_gene: NA; j_gene: TRBJ1-1; abundance: NA; CDR3aa: ASSAGQIRNTEAF
v_gene: TRBV5-4; len: 14; d_gene: NA; j_gene: TRBJ1-2; abundance: once; CDR3aa: ASRGGGDGGSYGYT
v_gene: TRBV6-6; len: 12; d_gene: NA; j_gene: TRBJ1-2; abundance: NA; CDR3aa: ASTRDWLSDGYT
v_gene: TRBV9; len: 16; d_gene: NA; j_gene: TRBJ2-1; abundance: NA; CDR3aa: ASSVAPGSIGGYNEQF
v_gene: TRBV24-1; len: 12; d_gene: TRBD1; j_gene: TRBJ2-3; abundance: NA; CDR3aa: ATSEAGGSDTQY
v_gene: TRBV9; len: 16; d_gene: TRBD1; j_gene: TRBJ1-5; abundance: NA; CDR3aa: ASSVEKAGGVSNQPQH
v_gene: TRBV27; len: 10; d_gene: NA; j_gene: TRBJ1-1; abundance: once; CDR3aa: ASSLMGGEAF
v_gene: TRBV3-1/TRBV3-2; len: 12; d_gene: NA; j_gene: TRBJ2-7; abundance: once; CDR3aa: ASSPGTPSIEQY
v_gene: TRBV11-2; len: 11; d_gene: NA; j_gene: TRBJ1-2; abundance: NA; CDR3aa: ASSPEGVYGYT
v_gene: TRBV15; len: 13; d_gene: TRBD2; j_gene: TRBJ2-5; abundance: NA; CDR3aa: ATSPTSGGAETQY
v_gene: TRBV19; len: 14; d_gene: NA; j_gene: TRBJ1-4; abundance: NA; CDR3aa: ASSMGNMRTREKLF
v_gene: TRBV5-6; len: 12; d_gene: NA; j_gene: TRBJ2-6; abundance: NA; CDR3aa: ASIKYSGANVLT
v_gene: TRBV5-1; len: 14; d_gene: NA; j_gene: TRBJ2-2; abundance: NA; CDR3aa: ASSVGAVARTGELF
v_gene: TRBV6-5; len: 12; d_gene: NA; j_gene: TRBJ1-3; abundance: few; CDR3aa: ASSFGHGGNTIY
v_gene: TRBV28; len: 15; d_gene: NA; j_gene: TRBJ2-1; abundance: NA; CDR3aa: ASSYFSGPRSYNEQF
v_gene: TRBV2; len: 12; d_gene: NA; j_gene: TRBJ1-6; abundance: NA; CDR3aa: ASRGGGSGSPLH
v_gene: TRBV10-2; len: 14; d_gene: NA; j_gene: TRBJ1-2; abundance: NA; CDR3aa: ASRGVARAEDYGYT
v_gene: TRBV6-5; len: 12; d_gene: NA; j_gene: TRBJ2-5; abundance: few; CDR3aa: ASSPGHDKETQY
v_gene: TRBV18; len: 13; d_gene: TRBD2; j_gene: TRBJ2-3; abundance: NA; CDR3aa: ASSPPTSDADTQY
v_gene: TRBV3-1/TRBV3-2; len: 12; d_gene: NA; j_gene: TRBJ2-3; abundance: many; CDR3aa: ASSQILSTDTQY
v_gene: TRBV9; len: 13; d_gene: TRBD2; j_gene: TRBJ2-1; abundance: NA; CDR3aa: ASSVGGGAYNEQF
v_gene: TRBV2; len: 9; d_gene: NA; j_gene: TRBJ1-1; abundance: NA; CDR3aa: ASSHQAEAF
v_gene: TRBV24-1; len: 14; d_gene: TRBD2; j_gene: TRBJ2-3; abundance: NA; CDR3aa: ATSARGGRTWDTQY
v_gene: TRBV30; len: 12; d_gene: TRBD2; j_gene: TRBJ2-7; abundance: few; CDR3aa: AWSGTTSGGPRY
v_gene: TRBV6-4; len: 14; d_gene: TRBD1; j_gene: TRBJ1-2; abundance: NA; CDR3aa: ASRGPRDRGRYGYT
v_gene: TRBV9; len: 15; d_gene: TRBD2; j_gene: TRBJ2-3; abundance: NA; CDR3aa: ASSSSVGGGPTDTQY
v_gene: TRBV19; len: 12; d_gene: NA; j_gene: TRBJ1-1; abundance: NA; CDR3aa: ASIEDGRDTEAF
v_gene: TRBV19; len: 12; d_gene: TRBD1; j_gene: TRBJ1-1; abundance: NA; CDR3aa: ASREGQPHTEAF
v_gene: TRBV2; len: 11; d_gene: TRBD1; j_gene: TRBJ1-2; abundance: NA; CDR3aa: ASKGQEGYGYT
v_gene: TRBV7-8; len: 11; d_gene: NA; j_gene: TRBJ2-1; abundance: NA; CDR3aa: ASSREPYNEQF
v_gene: TRBV5-6; len: 10; d_gene: TRBD1; j_gene: TRBJ2-7; abundance: NA; CDR3aa: ASSPGQDEQY
v_gene: TRBV10-3; len: 15; d_gene: TRBD1; j_gene: TRBJ1-6; abundance: NA; CDR3aa: AISEDRGSSYNSPLH
v_gene: TRBV7-9; len: 13; d_gene: TRBD1; j_gene: TRBJ1-1; abundance: NA; CDR3aa: ASSSAGTGATEAF
v_gene: TRBV24-1; len: 13; d_gene: TRBD1; j_gene: TRBJ2-2; abundance: NA; CDR3aa: ATGPRGLGTGELF
v_gene: TRBV30; len: 12; d_gene: TRBD2; j_gene: TRBJ2-5; abundance: NA; CDR3aa: AWSVGGKQETQY
v_gene: TRBV6-1; len: 10; d_gene: NA; j_gene: TRBJ2-1; abundance: few; CDR3aa: ASSDHYNEQF
v_gene: TRBV5-8; len: 12; d_gene: NA; j_gene: TRBJ2-2; abundance: NA; CDR3aa: ASSLAWGVGELF
v_gene: TRBV11-3; len: 14; d_gene: NA; j_gene: TRBJ2-3; abundance: NA; CDR3aa: ASSLAWGGHTDTQY
v_gene: TRBV3-1/TRBV3-2; len: 13; d_gene: NA; j_gene: TRBJ1-5; abundance: NA; CDR3aa: ASSQGSGQGQPQH
v_gene: TRBV28; len: 15; d_gene: TRBD1; j_gene: TRBJ2-1; abundance: NA; CDR3aa: ASSVPHRGSSYNEQF
v_gene: TRBV19; len: 12; d_gene: NA; j_gene: TRBJ1-5; abundance: NA; CDR3aa: ASSWAGVGQPQH
v_gene: TRBV5-1; len: 18; d_gene: TRBD2; j_gene: TRBJ2-3; abundance: NA; CDR3aa: ASSLGLAGGPGFSTDTQY
v_gene: TRBV9; len: 12; d_gene: TRBD2; j_gene: TRBJ2-2; abundance: NA; CDR3aa: ASSSRGGTGELF
v_gene: TRBV5-4; len: 15; d_gene: TRBD1; j_gene: TRBJ2-5; abundance: NA; CDR3aa: ASSKAGTGASQETQY
v_gene: TRBV19; len: 13; d_gene: TRBD2; j_gene: TRBJ2-1; abundance: NA; CDR3aa: ASSRTSGAYNEQF
v_gene: TRBV3-1/TRBV3-2; len: 12; d_gene: TRBD2; j_gene: TRBJ2-5; abundance: NA; CDR3aa: ASSSQAGVETQY
v_gene: TRBV3-1/TRBV3-2; len: 14; d_gene: NA; j_gene: TRBJ1-4; abundance: NA; CDR3aa: ASSQEEVSPNEKLF
v_gene: TRBV6-5; len: 14; d_gene: NA; j_gene: TRBJ2-5; abundance: NA; CDR3aa: ASSYSGGAIGETQY